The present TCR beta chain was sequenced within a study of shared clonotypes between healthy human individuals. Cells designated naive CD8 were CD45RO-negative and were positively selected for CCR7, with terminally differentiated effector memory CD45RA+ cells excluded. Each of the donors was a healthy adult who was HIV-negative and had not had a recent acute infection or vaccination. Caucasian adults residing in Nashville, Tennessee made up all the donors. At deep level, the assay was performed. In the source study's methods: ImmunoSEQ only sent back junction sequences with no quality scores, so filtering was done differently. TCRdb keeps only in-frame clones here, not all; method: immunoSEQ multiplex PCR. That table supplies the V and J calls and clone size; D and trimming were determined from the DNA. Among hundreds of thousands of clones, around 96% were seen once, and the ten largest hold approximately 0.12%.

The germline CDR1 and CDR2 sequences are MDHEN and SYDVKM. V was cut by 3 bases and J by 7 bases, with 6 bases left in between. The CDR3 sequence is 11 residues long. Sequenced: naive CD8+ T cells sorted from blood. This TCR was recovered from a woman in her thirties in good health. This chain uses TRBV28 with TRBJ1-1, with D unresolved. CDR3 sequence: CASSLSDEAFF. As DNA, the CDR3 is TGTGCCAGCAGTTTGTCGGATGAAGCTTTCTTT.